Listed here are 15 T cell receptor beta chains from one sample, sequenced in a study of cytomegalovirus exposure and HLA in healthy donors. The primer mix had 60 Vbeta and 13 Jbeta primers. Profiling relied on immunoSEQ multiplex PCR, and the TCRdb table lists in-frame clones only, not all of them. The sample holds approximately 140,000 clones, 82% seen once. The sample consisted of PBMCs. The receptor set was obtained from a man aged 18 to 30 in good health and CMV-seropositive.

The chain carries TRBV7-9 and TRBJ1-2; 11 bases are shared with TRBD1. Trimming took 3 bases from V and 8 from J; bases not matched to a gene: 2. The CDR3 sequence is 13 residues long. CDR1 SEHNR and CDR2 FQNEAQ come from the germline V gene (reference sequence). CDR3 in amino acids: CASSFGTGGGYTF. Written as DNA, the CDR3 is TGTGCCAGCAGCTTTGGGACAGGGGGAGGCTACACCTTC.

The DNA of the CDR3 is TGTGCCAGCAGTCTCAGGGGTGAAAAACTGTTTTTT. It yields the protein CASSLRGEKLFF. The chain recombines TRBV6-1 with TRBJ1-4, with D perhaps TRBD1 (6 bases). This CDR3 has 12 residues. Germline-derived CDR1 and CDR2 are MNHNS and SASEGT. Trimming stripped 5 bases from V and 7 bases from J, with 8 bases between.

J is TRBJ1-4 and V is TRBV18; 7 bases agree with TRBD1. The germline gives CDR1 KGHSH, CDR2 LQKENI. Trimming cost V 9 bases and J 8 bases; bases outside gene matches: 9. This CDR3 has 13 residues. The CDR3 coding sequence is TGTGCCAGTCGACAGGGCGTGGAGGAAAAACTGTTTTTT. It yields the protein CASRQGVEEKLFF.

This sequence joins TRBV7-2 and TRBJ2-5, with a possible D match to TRBD2 (6 bases). V was cut by 6 bases and J by 11 bases, with 28 bases left in between. CDR3 size: 16 residues. Germline CDR1 and CDR2: SGHTA and FQGNSA. The CDR3 sequence is CASSYYNGGVLREQYF. The DNA for the CDR3 is TGTGCCAGCAGTTACTACAACGGCGGGGTGCTCCGGGAGCAGTACTTC. The complete variable domain, with remaining parts taken from reference TRBV7-2 and TRBJ2-5, reads GAGVSQSPSNKVTEKGKDVELRCDPISGHTALYWYRQSLGQGLEFLIYFQGNSAPDKSGLPSDRFSAERTGGSVSTLTIQRTQQEDSAVYLCASSYYNGGVLREQYFGPGTRLLVL.

This chain uses TRBV5-4 with TRBJ1-3; D perhaps matches TRBD1 (6 bases). Trimming shortened V by 2 bases and J by 4 bases, and 10 bases separated the two germline ends. Germline V lookup: CDR1 SGHNT, CDR2 YYREEE (reference sequence). CDR3 size: 14 residues. CDR3 protein: CASSFQGSGNTIYF. CDR3 sequence (DNA): TGTGCCAGCAGCTTCCAGGGGAGCGGAAACACCATATATTTT.

With respect to this clone: One end of the junction is discordant with germline, which a read error may explain. The identical CDR3 is also encoded by other nucleotide sequences in the sample. V usage is TRBV5-4 and J usage is TRBJ2-7; D is perhaps TRBD2 (5 bases). The CDR3 is 14 residues long. Germline V gene sequence: CDR1 SGHNT, CDR2 YYREEE (reference sequence). The CDR3 region is CASSLEADPREQYF. In DNA, the CDR3 is TGCGCCAGCAGCTTGGAAGCGGACCCTCGCGAGCAGTACTTC.

The chain has TRBV19 and TRBJ2-5; 10 nucleotides align to TRBD1. The CDR3 covers 16 residues. Germline assignment: CDR1 LNHDA and CDR2 SQIVND (reference sequence). J gave up 0 bases and V 5 bases, and 6 bases lay outside the gene matches. The CDR3 nucleotides read TGTGCCAGTAGTTCAAAGGGACAGGGGTACCAAGAGACCCAGTACTTC. Protein: CASSSKGQGYQETQYF.

The V gene is TRBV30, the J gene TRBJ2-6; 7 bases fit TRBD1. The V gene end was trimmed by 5 bases and the J gene end by 1 base; junction bases not matched to a gene: 11. From germline, CDR1 is GTSNPN and CDR2 SVGIG (reference sequence). CDR3 size: 17 residues. The CDR3 spells CAWYRGRVGSGANVLTF. For the CDR3, the DNA is TGTGCCTGGTACAGGGGCAGGGTTGGATCTGGGGCCAACGTCCTGACTTTC.

The count of this clone is one. The rearrangement joins TRBV2 to TRBJ1-5; a weak D match, TRBD1 (6 bases). V shed 4 bases and J shed 2 bases, with 21 bases lying between them. Germline loops: CDR1 SNHLY, CDR2 FYNNEI. The CDR3 is 18 amino acids. The CDR3 nucleotides read TGTGCCAGCAGTGGACAGGAAGGCGACTTATATGGCAATCAGCCCCAGCATTTT. It is translated as CASSGQEGDLYGNQPQHF.

The V gene is TRBV27, the J gene TRBJ2-6; a possible D gene is TRBD1 (6 bases). This CDR3 is 19 amino acids long. V shed 0 bases and J shed 0 bases, with 15 bases lying between them. The germline CDR1 and CDR2 sequences are MNHEY and SMNVEV (reference sequence). In DNA form, the CDR3 reads TGTGCCAGCAGTTTATCTTGGGCAGGGGCCAGCTCTGGGGCCAACGTCCTGACTTTC. This sequence encodes CASSLSWAGASSGANVLTF.

The rearrangement links TRBV28 to TRBJ1-3; D is ambiguous. There are 15 residues in the CDR3. The germline V gene has CDR1 MDHEN and CDR2 SYDVKM. V lost 3 bases, J lost 4 bases, and 13 bases lay in between. CDR3 DNA sequence: TGTGCCAGCAGTTTGTCGGAGGGTAACGGAAACACCATATATTTT. As protein: CASSLSEGNGNTIYF.

The rearrangement uses TRBV28 and TRBJ1-5, with D possibly TRBD1 on 5 matching bases. The CDR3 loop spans 15 amino acids. CDR1 and CDR2 from the germline V gene are MDHEN and SYDVKM. With 2 bases removed from V and 5 bases from J, the gap between germline ends came to 13 bases. The CDR3 sequence: CASSLGQGGDQPQHF. In DNA form, the CDR3 reads TGTGCCAGCAGTTTAGGGCAGGGAGGTGATCAGCCCCAGCATTTT.

This clone has just one count. The genes are TRBV18 and TRBJ2-2; 7 bases are a match to TRBD2. This CDR3 spans 15 amino acids. Losses at the gene ends were 3 bases for V and 1 base for J; bases not matched to a gene: 2. In germline, CDR1 is KGHSH, CDR2 LQKENI. The CDR3 is CASSPTSLNTGELFF. As DNA, the CDR3 is TGTGCCAGCTCACCGACTAGCTTGAACACCGGGGAGCTGTTTTTT. Using reference TRBV18 and TRBJ2-2 for the parts outside the CDR3, the full variable domain is NAGVMQNPRHLVRRRGQEARLRCSPMKGHSHVYWYRQLPEEGLKFMVYLQKENIIDESGMPKERFSAEFPKEGPSILRIQQVVRGDSAAYFCASSPTSLNTGELFFGEGSRLTVL.

The chain combines TRBV4-1 with TRBJ1-5; no reliable D call. V was trimmed by 0 bases and J by 7 bases, leaving 7 bases between them. The CDR3 is 13 residues long. Looked up from germline, CDR1 is MGHRA and CDR2 is YSYEKL. The CDR3 protein is CASSQDIIQPQHF. The CDR3 DNA follows: TGCGCCAGCAGCCAAGATATAATACAGCCCCAGCATTTT.

The chain uses TRBV25-1 and TRBJ1-5; D possibly corresponds to TRBD1 (6 bases). V shed 4 bases and J shed 3 bases, with 10 bases lying between them. The CDR3 totals 14 residues. The germline V gene encodes CDR1 MGHDK and CDR2 SYGVNS. CDR3 sequence (DNA): TGTGCCAGCAGTGGGTGGGACATCAATCAGCCCCAGCATTTT. Amino acids: CASSGWDINQPQHF.